A single sample is the source of the 12 T cell receptor beta chains below, sequenced in a study of blood T cell repertoires in COVID-19. Sequencing was performed with immunoSEQ multiplex PCR; in TCRdb, only in-frame clones are kept and a portion is missing. The table includes roughly 120,000 clones, roughly 79% detected once. Specimen: peripheral blood. The receptors come from a woman aged 80 or over with active or convalescent COVID-19.

J is TRBJ1-4 and V is TRBV28, with D tentatively TRBD1 (6 bases). Between the trimmed V and J ends, which lost 8 bases and 4 bases, there was a span of 14 bases. The CDR3 has 14 amino acids. CDR1 is MDHEN, CDR2 SYDVKM, per germline. CDR3 coding DNA: TGTGCCAGCCGAAACGGACAGCTTAATGAAAAACTGTTTTTT. This translates into CASRNGQLNEKLFF.

This clone was found once. The V and J genes are TRBV5-1 and TRBJ2-1; D possibly corresponds to TRBD1 (6 bases). The V end lost 0 bases, the J end lost 3 bases, and 13 bases lay between the germline ends. The CDR3 runs to 16 residues. CDR1 and CDR2 (germline): SGHRS, YFSETQ. The chain's CDR3 is CASSLESGGYYNEQFF. CDR3 DNA sequence: TGCGCCAGCAGCTTGGAGTCTGGGGGCTACTACAATGAGCAGTTCTTC.

This sequence joins TRBV6-5 and TRBJ2-4, with 8 positions matching TRBD2. Germline V gives CDR1 MNHEY, CDR2 SVGAGI. The CDR3 runs to 16 residues. Unmatched junction bases numbered 6, after V lost 4 bases and J lost 1 base. The CDR3 here is CASSLGLVSAKNIQYF. In DNA, the CDR3 is TGTGCCAGCAGTTTGGGACTAGTTTCGGCCAAAAACATTCAGTACTTC.

This chain uses TRBV15 with TRBJ1-3; weak D call: TRBD1 (5 bases). The CDR3 runs 16 residues. Trimming pared 3 bases from V and 0 bases from J, leaving 12 bases between. Germline V gene sequence: CDR1 LNHNV, CDR2 YYDKDF (reference sequence). In nucleotides, the CDR3 is TGTGCCACCAGCAGGACCCCGGACAACTCTGGAAACACCATATATTTT. The encoded protein is CATSRTPDNSGNTIYF. The variable domain in full, completed from reference TRBV15 and TRBJ1-3, reads DAMVIQNPRYQVTQFGKPVTLSCSQTLNHNVMYWYQQKSSQAPKLLFHYYDKDFNNEADTPDNFQSRRPNTSFCFLDIRSPGLGDTAMYLCATSRTPDNSGNTIYFGEGSWLTVV.

The chain employs TRBV24-1 and TRBJ2-1, with TRBD1 identical over 8 bases. Unmatched junction bases numbered 5, after V lost 4 bases and J lost 7 bases. The CDR3 totals 14 residues. The germline V gene has CDR1 KGHDR and CDR2 SFDVKD. CDR3: CATSESRGRNEQFF. CDR3 nucleotides: TGTGCCACCAGTGAGTCCAGGGGGCGGAATGAGCAGTTCTTC.

Only a few counts were recorded for this clone. The chain carries TRBV6-2 or TRBV6-3 and TRBJ2-3; D is unresolved. CDR1 and CDR2 from the germline V gene are MNHEY and SVGEGT. The CDR3 consists of 11 residues. The ends were cut back, 4 bases at V and 3 bases at J, with 2 bases in the middle. Written as DNA, the CDR3 is TGTGCCAGCAGTTCAACAGATACGCAGTATTTT. It specifies CASSSTDTQYF.

The chain couples TRBV29-1 to TRBJ2-1; TRBD2 aligns across 7 bases. This CDR3 is 16 amino acids long. Germline CDR1 and CDR2: SQVTM and ANQGSEA. V dropped 0 bases and J dropped 4; count of bases not matched to a gene: 9. CDR3 sequence reads: CSVEEKLAETYNEQFF. The DNA of the CDR3 is TGCAGCGTTGAAGAGAAGCTAGCGGAAACTTACAATGAGCAGTTCTTC.

This chain connects TRBV12-3 or TRBV12-4 to TRBJ1-1, with TRBD1 matching over 7 bases. The CDR3 contains 13 residues. V was pared by 9 bases and J by 5 bases, with 9 bases of the junction left unmatched. CDR3 bases: TGTGCCAGTGGTCGACAGGGTAGAACTGAAGCTTTCTTT. It translates to CASGRQGRTEAFF.

Here the CDR3 reads CASSLAGGPGYEQYF. DNA for the CDR3: TGTGCCAGTAGTTTAGCGGGAGGGCCGGGCTACGAGCAGTACTTC. The gene calls are TRBV19 and TRBJ2-7, with 11 bases aligning to TRBD2. The CDR3 extends over 15 amino acids. Germline values: CDR1 LNHDA, CDR2 SQIVND (reference sequence). Losses at the gene ends were 5 bases for V and 3 bases for J; bases not matched to a gene: 6.

The chain has TRBV19 and TRBJ2-5, with 8 bases matching TRBD2. Germline CDR1 and CDR2: LNHDA and SQIVND (reference sequence). V trimming: 2 bases; J trimming: 1 base; junction bases outside the gene matches: 3. The CDR3 is 15 amino acids. CDR3 bases: TGTGCCAGTAGTATAAGGCTAGCGGGCCAAGAGACCCAGTACTTC. Translation gives CASSIRLAGQETQYF.

This rearrangement joins TRBV5-6 to TRBJ2-3; no clear D. Per germline, CDR1 SGHDT and CDR2 YYEEEE. The CDR3 loop spans 15 amino acids. The V gene lost 0 bases and the J gene lost 0 bases, with 8 bases spanning the gap. This chain's CDR3 is CASSLGSISTDTQYF. CDR3 coding DNA: TGTGCCAGCAGCTTGGGGAGTATTAGCACAGATACGCAGTATTTT.

The chain links TRBV6-5 to TRBJ1-3, with D unresolved. Deletions cut 7 bases from V and 0 bases from J, with 13 bases between. In germline, CDR1 is MNHEY, CDR2 SVGAGI. This CDR3 spans 15 amino acids. The CDR3 here is CASNPPGSSGNTIYF. The CDR3 nucleotides read TGTGCCAGCAATCCGCCGGGTTCCTCTGGAAACACCATATATTTT.